This paragraph reports one T cell receptor (beta chain). Its cognate antigen is unknown. Time point indicated: patch test 1, 2 weeks after DPC sensitization. Treatment described: therapeutic diphenylcyclopropenone sensitization with weekly scalp DPC. Unfractionated whole blood yielded total RNA. The data were taken from a study of human T cells and chemical hapten exposure. General study points: No change in TCRs above 1 in 1000 frequency was produced by DPC sensitization.

TCRdb analysed the RACE reads with MiXCR anew, one entry per CDR3 protein. The sample shows 80,000 to 100,000 distinct CDR3 sequences, around 11% of them seen only once. Germline CDR1 SGHTA, CDR2 FQGNSA. The CDR3 loop spans 16 amino acids. V shed 1 base and J shed 1 base, with 13 bases lying between them. This chain joins TRBV7-2 and TRBJ2-5, with D unclear. The TCR comes from a woman between 35 and 50 years old with alopecia areata. Some clones in this sample may be carry-over from other donors' samples. The material sequenced was whole blood, taken in connection with sensitization to the hapten diphenylcyclopropenone (DPC). The CDR3 is CASSLVGFSSQETQYF. The DNA of the CDR3 is TGTGCCAGCAGCTTAGTGGGTTTCAGCAGCCAAGAGACCCAGTACTTC.